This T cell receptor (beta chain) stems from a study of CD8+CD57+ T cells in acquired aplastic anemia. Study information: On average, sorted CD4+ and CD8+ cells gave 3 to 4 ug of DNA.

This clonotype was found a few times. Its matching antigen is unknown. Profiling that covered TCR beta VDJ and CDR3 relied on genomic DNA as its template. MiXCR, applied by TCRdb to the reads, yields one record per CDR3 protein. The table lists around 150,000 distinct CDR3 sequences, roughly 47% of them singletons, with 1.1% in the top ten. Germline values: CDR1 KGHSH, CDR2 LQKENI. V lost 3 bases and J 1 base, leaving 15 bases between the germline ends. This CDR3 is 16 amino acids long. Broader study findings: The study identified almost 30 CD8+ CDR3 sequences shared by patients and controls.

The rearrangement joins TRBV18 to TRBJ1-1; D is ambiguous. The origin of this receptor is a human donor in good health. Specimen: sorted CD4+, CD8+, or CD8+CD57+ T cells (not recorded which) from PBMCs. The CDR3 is CASSPRQPGGNTEAFF. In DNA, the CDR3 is TGTGCCAGCTCACCCAGACAACCTGGCGGGAACACTGAAGCTTTCTTT.